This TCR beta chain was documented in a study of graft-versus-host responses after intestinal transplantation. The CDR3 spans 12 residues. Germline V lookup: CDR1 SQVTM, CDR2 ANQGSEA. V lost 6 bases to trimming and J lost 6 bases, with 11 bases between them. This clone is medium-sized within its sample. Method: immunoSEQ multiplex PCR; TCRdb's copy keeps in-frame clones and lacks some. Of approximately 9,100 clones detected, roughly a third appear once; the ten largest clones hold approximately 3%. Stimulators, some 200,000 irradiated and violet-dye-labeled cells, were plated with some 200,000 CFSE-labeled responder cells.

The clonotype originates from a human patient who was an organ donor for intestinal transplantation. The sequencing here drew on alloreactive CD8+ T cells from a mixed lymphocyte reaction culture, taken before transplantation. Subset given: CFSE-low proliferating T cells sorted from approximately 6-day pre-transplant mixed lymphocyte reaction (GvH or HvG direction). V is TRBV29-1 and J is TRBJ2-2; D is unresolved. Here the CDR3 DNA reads TGCAGCGTAAACGCTCGGTCCGGGGAGCTGTTTTTT. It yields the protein CSVNARSGELFF.